The present entry profiles one T cell receptor (beta chain) with its context. The record originates from a study of blood T cell repertoires in COVID-19. Study as a whole: In each case, the material was cDNA or gDNA derived from T cells, B-cell-depleted T cells, or PBMCs.

V lost 2 bases and J lost 5, with 15 bases in between. CDR3 size: 15 residues. From germline, CDR1 is LGHDT and CDR2 YNNKEL (reference sequence). Original analysis: Cell counts per sample came from amplifying reference gene primers. Profiled with immunoSEQ multiplex PCR; TCRdb holds only in-frame clones, not every one. The V and J calls and clone size are taken from that table; D and trimming were inferred from the DNA. This table has about 200,000 clones, roughly 90% appearing once. The rearrangement joins TRBV3-1 (or the pseudogene TRBV3-2) to TRBJ2-5; D is perhaps TRBD2 (6 bases). The TCR originated in a man aged 18-30 years with active or convalescent COVID-19. Sequenced material: peripheral blood. CDR3 in amino acids: CASSQTGTFGETQYF. CDR3 bases: TGTGCCAGCAGCCAAACCGGGACTTTCGGGGAGACCCAGTACTTC.